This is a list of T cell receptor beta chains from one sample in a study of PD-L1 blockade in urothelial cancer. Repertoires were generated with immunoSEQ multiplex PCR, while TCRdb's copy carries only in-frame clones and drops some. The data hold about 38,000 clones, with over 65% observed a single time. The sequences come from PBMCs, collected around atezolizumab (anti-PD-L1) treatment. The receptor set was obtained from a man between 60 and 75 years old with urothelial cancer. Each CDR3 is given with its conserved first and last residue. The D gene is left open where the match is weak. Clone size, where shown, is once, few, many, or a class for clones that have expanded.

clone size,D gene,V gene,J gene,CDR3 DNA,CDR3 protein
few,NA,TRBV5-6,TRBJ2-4,TGTGCCAGCAGCCCTAGAGTGATAGCCAAAAACATTCAGTACTTC,CASSPRVIAKNIQYF
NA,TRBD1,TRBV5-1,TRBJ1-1,TGCGCCAGCAGCCCACGACAGGGGACGGGCACTGAAGCTTTCTTT,CASSPRQGTGTEAFF
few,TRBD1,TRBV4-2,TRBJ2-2,TGTGCCAGCAGCCAGTCCGGGACAGGATCCCCCGGGGAGCTGTTTTTT,CASSQSGTGSPGELFF
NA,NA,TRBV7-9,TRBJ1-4,TGTGCCAGCAGCTTATTTCCAGACCCTAGCAATAATAATGAAAAACTGTTTTTT,CASSLFPDPSNNNEKLFF
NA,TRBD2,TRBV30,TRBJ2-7,TGTGCCTGGAGTGTAATAAGCGGGGGGCGCTACGAGCAGTACTTC,CAWSVISGGRYEQYF
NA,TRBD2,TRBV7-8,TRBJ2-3,TGTGCCAGCAGCTTACGGGGGGAATTCACAGATACGCAGTATTTT,CASSLRGEFTDTQYF
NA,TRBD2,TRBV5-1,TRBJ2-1,TGCGCCAGCAGCTTGGCCTCGCTAGCGGGTCTCTACAATGAGCAGTTCTTC,CASSLASLAGLYNEQFF
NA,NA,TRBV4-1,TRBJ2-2,TGCGCCAGCAGCCCCGAGTTTAGCGGGAACACCGGGGAGCTGTTTTTT,CASSPEFSGNTGELFF
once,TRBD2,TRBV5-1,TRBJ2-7,TGCGCCAGCAGCTTTTCGACCGGGGGGATTTACGAGCAGTACTTC,CASSFSTGGIYEQYF
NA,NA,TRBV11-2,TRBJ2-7,TGTGCCAGCAGCTTAGTGGGCCAGGCCCACCAGTACTTC,CASSLVGQAHQYF
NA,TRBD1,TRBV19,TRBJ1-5,TGTGCCAGTAGTATCGGACAGGGGGATGATTACAATCAGCCCCAGCATTTT,CASSIGQGDDYNQPQHF
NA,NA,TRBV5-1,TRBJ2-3,TGCGCCAGCAGCTTGGGGGCCCGCACAGATACGCAGTATTTT,CASSLGARTDTQYF
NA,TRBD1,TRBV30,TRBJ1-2,TGTGCCTGGAGTGTCCGTTCAGGGGGCGAGTCTGGCTACACCTTC,CAWSVRSGGESGYTF
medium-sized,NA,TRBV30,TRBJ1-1,TGTGCCTGGAGTAAACCCTCACGACAGGTTCAAGCTTTCTTT,CAWSKPSRQVQAFF
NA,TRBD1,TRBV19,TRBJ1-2,TGTGCCAGTACCGCTGACAGGGTTAAGGGCTACACCTTC,CASTADRVKGYTF
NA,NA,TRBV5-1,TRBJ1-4,TGCGCCAGCAAACAACAGGCAGGCGAAAAACTGTTTTTT,CASKQQAGEKLFF
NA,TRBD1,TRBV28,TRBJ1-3,TGTGCCAGCAGGGGACAGGGGAACACCATATATTTT,CASRGQGNTIYF
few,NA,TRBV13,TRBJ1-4,TGTGCCAGCAGCTTACGGGGCGGGGACCTTTTACGGTCGGAGGAGGAAAAACTGTTTTTT,CASSLRGGDLLRSEEEKLFF
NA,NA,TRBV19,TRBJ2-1,TGTGCCAGTAGTTATTTTGTGGGGGGTTCCTACAATGAGCAGTTCTTC,CASSYFVGGSYNEQFF
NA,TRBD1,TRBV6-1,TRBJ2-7,TGTGCCAGCAGGTTCACAGGGGGCGGCTACGAGCAGTACTTC,CASRFTGGGYEQYF
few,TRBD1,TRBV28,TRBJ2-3,TGTGCCAGCAGCTCCCCCGGGACAGCGAGCGCAGATACGCAGTATTTT,CASSSPGTASADTQYF
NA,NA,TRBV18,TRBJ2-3,TGTGCCAGCTCACCACCGACACGTAGCACAGATACGCAGTATTTT,CASSPPTRSTDTQYF
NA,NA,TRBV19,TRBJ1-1,TGTGCCAGTAGTATAAATCAGAACACTGAAGCTTTCTTT,CASSINQNTEAFF
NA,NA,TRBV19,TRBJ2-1,TGTGCCAGTAGTCCGACTCGGGGGTCTAGCTCCTACAATGAGCAGTTCTTC,CASSPTRGSSSYNEQFF
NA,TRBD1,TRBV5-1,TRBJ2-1,TGCGCCAGCAGCACCCCAGGGACAGGGGTAAGGAATGAGCAGTTCTTC,CASSTPGTGVRNEQFF
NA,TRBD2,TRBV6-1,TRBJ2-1,TGTGCCGCTAGATGGGTGGGGGGGGATGAGCAGTTCTTC,CAARWVGGDEQFF
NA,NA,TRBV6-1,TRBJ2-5,TGTGCCAGCAGTCTCGAACAGGGCCAAGAGACCCAGTACTTC,CASSLEQGQETQYF
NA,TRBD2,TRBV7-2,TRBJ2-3,TGTGCCAGCAGCTCCACTAGCGGGCGCACAGATACGCAGTATTTT,CASSSTSGRTDTQYF
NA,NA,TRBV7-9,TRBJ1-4,TGTGCCAGCAGCTTAGTAGGCCAGGGCGATGAAAAACTGTTTTTT,CASSLVGQGDEKLFF
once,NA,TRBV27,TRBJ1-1,TGTGCCAGCAGTTCGTCCAGGGCGTCGAACACTGAAGCTTTCTTT,CASSSSRASNTEAFF
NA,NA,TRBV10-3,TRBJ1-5,TGTGCCATCAGTGAGTCGGCGGTTCAGCCCCAGCATTTT,CAISESAVQPQHF
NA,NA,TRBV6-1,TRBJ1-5,TGTGCCAGCAGTGAAGGCGAGAGCAATCAGCCCCAGCATTTT,CASSEGESNQPQHF
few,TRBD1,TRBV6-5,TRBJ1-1,TGTGCCAGCAGTTACGGGACAGGGGTACATGAAGCTTTCTTT,CASSYGTGVHEAFF
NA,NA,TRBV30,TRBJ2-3,TGTGCCTGGAGTGTACAAGATACGCAGTATTTT,CAWSVQDTQYF
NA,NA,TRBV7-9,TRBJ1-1,TGTGCCAGCAGCTTCAATTTGACAGTGGGGAACACTGAAGCTTTCTTT,CASSFNLTVGNTEAFF
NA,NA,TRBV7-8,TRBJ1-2,TGTGCCAGCAGCTTAGCGGGCAGGGTAAATGGCTACACCTTC,CASSLAGRVNGYTF
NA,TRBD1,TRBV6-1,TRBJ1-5,TGTGCCAGCACAAAGACAGGGACGATCCAGCCCCAGCATTTT,CASTKTGTIQPQHF
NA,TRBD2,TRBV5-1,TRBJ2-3,TGCGCCAGCAGCTGGTTGCGCGGGGGGGGCACAGATACGCAGTATTTT,CASSWLRGGGTDTQYF
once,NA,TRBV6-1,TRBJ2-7,TGTGCCAGCAAAAAGGGACATGGGGGTATATACGAGCAGTACTTC,CASKKGHGGIYEQYF
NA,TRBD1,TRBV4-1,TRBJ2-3,TGCGCCAGCAGCCAGGGCCGACAGGGGCGGATAGGAGATACGCAGTATTTT,CASSQGRQGRIGDTQYF
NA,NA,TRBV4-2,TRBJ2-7,TGTGCCAGCAGCCAAGATGGGCAGGGAAGAAACGAGCAGTACTTC,CASSQDGQGRNEQYF
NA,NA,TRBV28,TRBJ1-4,TGTGCCAGCAGTTCGGGAAACTCTGAAAAACTGTTTTTT,CASSSGNSEKLFF
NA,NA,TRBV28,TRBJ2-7,TGTGCCAGCAGTTCGGTCACCTACGAGCAGTACTTC,CASSSVTYEQYF
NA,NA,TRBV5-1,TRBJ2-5,TGCGCCAGCAGCTTGGCGGGGGTTAGGGAGACCCAGTACTTC,CASSLAGVRETQYF
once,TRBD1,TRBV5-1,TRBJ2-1,TGCGCCAGCAGCTCGGGACAGAACAATGAGCAGTTCTTC,CASSSGQNNEQFF
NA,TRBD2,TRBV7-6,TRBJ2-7,TGTGCCAGCAGCCCACAAGAGAGCGGGGGGGCCTACGAGCAGTACTTC,CASSPQESGGAYEQYF
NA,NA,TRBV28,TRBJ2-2,TGTGCCAGCACCAAGACAGCCACCGGGGAGCTGTTTTTT,CASTKTATGELFF
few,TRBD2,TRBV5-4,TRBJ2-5,TGTGCCAGCAGCCGAACCAGCACTAGCGGGGGGGCCCAAGAGACCCAGTACTTC,CASSRTSTSGGAQETQYF
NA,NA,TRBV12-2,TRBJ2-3,TGTGCAAGTCGCTTTTGGCGGGGGGGCATTGGAGATACGCAGTATTTT,CASRFWRGGIGDTQYF
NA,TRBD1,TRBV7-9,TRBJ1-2,TGTGCCAGCAGCTTAGCGGGACAGTGGCCTGGCTACACCTTC,CASSLAGQWPGYTF
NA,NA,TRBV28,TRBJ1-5,TGTGCCAGCAGTTCCCCATGGACAGTCGGGTATCAGCCCCAGCATTTT,CASSSPWTVGYQPQHF
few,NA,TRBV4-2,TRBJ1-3,TGTGCCAGCAGCAACAGGGCTGATGGAAACACCATATATTTT,CASSNRADGNTIYF
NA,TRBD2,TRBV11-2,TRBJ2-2,TGTGCCAGCAGTGGACTAGAGAGAAACACCGGGGAGCTGTTTTTT,CASSGLERNTGELFF
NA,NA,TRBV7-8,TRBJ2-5,TGTGCCAGCAGCTTCATTCAAAACCGGCAAGAGACCCAGTACTTC,CASSFIQNRQETQYF